Listed below are T cell receptor beta chains from one sample, sequenced in a study of STAT5B mutations in CD4+ large granular lymphocyte leukemia. The table came from immunoSEQ multiplex PCR; TCRdb's copy has only in-frame clones and leaves some out. This table holds about 45,000 clones, 65% to 90% found once. Input material: CD4+ T cells from blood buffy coats. All receptors come from a human donor in good health. The CDR3 runs from the conserved cysteine through the conserved F or W.

>TRBJ2-5|TRBV14
CASSPRRTSGSLQETQYF
>TRBJ2-2|TRBV5-4
CASSLSTTGHTGELFF
>TRBJ2-2|TRBV27
CASRSGGAGTGELFF
>TRBJ1-5|TRBV28
CASSLSGENQPQHF
>TRBJ2-3|TRBV19
CASSDRALAGESDTQYF
>TRBJ2-5|TRBV5-1
CASSLVGLQETQYF
>TRBJ2-3|TRBV11-3
CASSLGRTPSTDTQYF
>TRBJ2-7|TRBV19
CASSQAGGPTSSRDEQYF
>TRBJ2-1|TRBV27
CASKEGGSYNEQFF
>TRBJ1-1|TRBV6-1
CATRSEMNTEAFF
>TRBJ2-5|TRBV5-1
CASRAGTSRETQYF
>TRBJ1-5|TRBV7-9
CASSRTADQPQHF
>TRBJ1-1|TRBV19
CASSILGTGNTEAFF
>TRBJ2-7|TRBV4-1
CASSQAPLAGGIHEQYF
>TRBJ1-4|TRBV7-6
CASSPTTGIGEKLFF
>TRBJ1-2|TRBV5-1
CASSLGGYGYTF
>TRBJ2-6|TRBV7-9
CASSIAGQGPSGANVLTF
>TRBJ1-1|TRBV9
CASSVDYFNTEAFF
>TRBJ2-3|TRBV5-1
CASSLLSSGSTDTQYF
>TRBJ1-2|TRBV7-2
CARTLRTGTNANYGYTF
>TRBJ2-3|TRBV6-1
CASNEGLATDTQYF
>TRBJ1-1|TRBV29-1
CSVGRGEGAMNTEAFF
>TRBJ1-1|TRBV30
CAWSVPVPEAFF
>TRBJ2-2|TRBV5-6
CASSPAGLNTGELFF
>TRBJ1-5|TRBV2
CASRGAGAGDQPQHF
>TRBJ1-3|TRBV7-6
CASSLVGSQGNTIYF
>TRBJ2-6|TRBV18
CASSPAGGANVLTF
>TRBJ2-1|TRBV12-1
CASSPRLAFEQFF
>TRBJ2-7|TRBV28
CASRTGTVAYEQYF
>TRBJ1-2|TRBV29-1
CSVWHRGSGNYGYTF
>TRBJ2-2|TRBV6-6
CAGQGSGGGELFF
>TRBJ2-7|TRBV10-3
CAISELAGADEQYF
>TRBJ2-5|TRBV13
CASGRETQYF
>TRBJ2-7|TRBV6-5
CASSYGVKQYF
>TRBJ2-7|TRBV7-6
CASSPVLRTSGRGPYEQYF
>TRBJ2-5|TRBV7-6
CASSLLAGAGDQETQYF
>TRBJ1-1|TRBV5-1
CASSPLGGNTEAFF
>TRBJ1-4|TRBV7-9
CASSPRGGAKTNEKLFF
>TRBJ2-1|TRBV19
CASSIRGYNEQFF
>TRBJ2-1|TRBV11-3
CASSLGTGSSYNEQFF
>TRBJ2-5|TRBV7-9
CASSLGLAGPWETQYF
>TRBJ1-1|TRBV7-2
CASRLSGRGLTEAFF
>TRBJ2-5|TRBV7-9
CASSLGGTGSTQETQYF
>TRBJ1-2|TRBV19
CASSLRPSVGYGYTF
>TRBJ2-2|TRBV5-1
CASSIRGRSGRNTGELFF
>TRBJ2-7|TRBV7-8
CASSFVGTGGAEQYF
>TRBJ2-1|TRBV5-1
CASSLGREVYNEQFF
>TRBJ1-2|TRBV10-3
CAISSDRLRGYGYTF